Following are 20 T cell receptor beta chains from one sample sequenced in a study of cytomegalovirus exposure and HLA in healthy donors. PCR employed 60 Vbeta and 13 Jbeta primers. The repertoire was sequenced with immunoSEQ multiplex PCR; TCRdb's copy has only in-frame clones and lacks some. Seen here are approximately 110,000 clones, over 75% observed once, and the top ten hold 5.4%. The specimen sequenced was PBMCs. The source of these receptors is a woman aged 25 to 39 in good health and CMV-seropositive.

This clone was seen only once. V and J are TRBV15 and TRBJ1-1; 7 nucleotides line up with TRBD1. The V gene's germline CDR1 is LNHNV and CDR2 YYDKDF (reference sequence). J gave up 6 bases and V 4 bases, and 11 bases lay outside the gene matches. The CDR3 loop spans 15 amino acids. The CDR3 nucleotides are TGTGCCACCAGCACCCGACAGGGCTTTGTCGCTGAAGCTTTCTTT. Translated, it gives CATSTRQGFVAEAFF.

The chain employs TRBV5-1 and TRBJ2-2, with a possible D match to TRBD2 (6 bases). V lost 6 bases and J lost 1, with 10 bases in between. From germline, CDR1 is SGHRS and CDR2 YFSETQ. This CDR3 has 14 residues. The CDR3 loop reads CASKLALNTGELFF. In DNA form, the CDR3 reads TGCGCCAGCAAACTAGCCCTGAACACCGGGGAGCTGTTTTTT.

The chain combines TRBV5-1 with TRBJ2-7, with D perhaps TRBD2 (5 bases). The V gene's germline CDR1 is SGHRS and CDR2 YFSETQ. Trimming removed 0 bases from V and 6 bases from J, with 7 bases in between. The CDR3 length is 12 residues. This CDR3 is CASSLAGSEQYF. CDR3 in DNA: TGCGCCAGCAGCTTGGCGGGAAGCGAGCAGTACTTC.

The chain combines TRBV25-1 with TRBJ2-3, with 7 bases matching TRBD1. CDR1 and CDR2 from the germline V gene are MGHDK and SYGVNS. V shed 3 bases and J 2 bases; nucleotides not matched to a gene: 5. This CDR3 is built from 15 residues. DNA of the CDR3: TGTGCCAGCAGTGAGTCAGGGGGTCACACAGATACGCAGTATTTT. This encodes CASSESGGHTDTQYF.

The chain links TRBV9 to TRBJ1-1; 9 nucleotides align to TRBD1. CDR1 SGDLS and CDR2 YYNGEE come from the germline V gene. The CDR3 spans 14 residues. With V trimmed by 3 bases and J by 6 bases, 6 bases remained unmatched. The CDR3 DNA follows: TGTGCCAGCAGCGCGACAGGGGGGGCCCCTGAAGCTTTCTTT. It specifies CASSATGGAPEAFF.

This chain links TRBV10-3 with TRBJ1-3; 10 bases map to TRBD1. CDR1 is ENHRY, CDR2 SYGVKD, per germline. V lost 6 bases to trimming and J lost 0 bases; unmatched junction nucleotides: 14. The length of the CDR3 is 19 residues. The CDR3 spells CAISSPMGQGPSSGNTIYF. For the CDR3, the DNA is TGTGCCATCAGCTCCCCCATGGGACAGGGGCCGAGCTCTGGAAACACCATATATTTT.

The V and J genes are TRBV2 and TRBJ2-2; D perhaps matches TRBD2 (6 bases). Trimming removed 9 bases at V and 2 bases at J, with 13 bases between. Germline assignment: CDR1 SNHLY and CDR2 FYNNEI. The CDR3 totals 14 residues. CDR3 bases: TGTGCCAGGGGGGGAGGACTAAACACCGGGGAGCTGTTTTTT. Its protein is CARGGGLNTGELFF. The variable domain in full, with the rest retrieved from reference TRBV2 and TRBJ2-2, is EPEVTQTPSHQVTQMGQEVILRCVPISNHLYFYWYRQILGQKVEFLVSFYNNEISEKSEIFDDQFSVERPDGSNFTLKIRSTKLEDSAMYFCARGGGLNTGELFFGEGSRLTVL.

This rearrangement joins TRBV19 to TRBJ1-5; a possible D gene is TRBD1 (5 bases). There are 16 residues in the CDR3. Trimming left V 0 bases short and J 2 bases short, with 11 bases between. Germline V gene data show CDR1 as LNHDA and CDR2 as SQIVND (reference sequence). The CDR3 loop is CASSIDEGRGNQPQHF. The CDR3 DNA sequence: TGTGCCAGTAGTATAGATGAGGGGAGGGGCAATCAGCCCCAGCATTTT. The entire variable domain, with the rest obtained from reference TRBV19 and TRBJ1-5, is as follows: DGGITQSPKYLFRKEGQNVTLSCEQNLNHDAMYWYRQDPGQGLRLIYYSQIVNDFQKGDIAEGYSVSREKKESFPLTVTSAQKNPTAFYLCASSIDEGRGNQPQHFGDGTRLSIL.

This clone was counted only a few times. V usage is TRBV9 and J usage is TRBJ1-4; D is uncertain. With 2 bases removed from V and 0 bases from J, the gap between germline ends came to 8 bases. The CDR3 covers 15 residues. Germline V gene sequence: CDR1 SGDLS, CDR2 YYNGEE. CDR3 sequence (DNA): TGTGCCAGCAGCGTGGGAGTGTCAACTAATGAAAAACTGTTTTTT. Translated: CASSVGVSTNEKLFF.

V usage is TRBV6-5 and J usage is TRBJ2-1, with 8 bases aligning to TRBD1. Germline CDR1 reads MNHEY; CDR2 reads SVGAGI. CDR3 size: 15 residues. Trimming removed 6 bases from V and 4 bases from J; junction bases left unmatched: 8. CDR3 sequence reads: CASSLTGTGYNEQFF. CDR3 sequence (DNA): TGTGCCAGCAGCCTAACCGGGACAGGTTACAATGAGCAGTTCTTC.

The V and J genes are TRBV7-6 and TRBJ2-1; no reliable D call. Germline CDR1 reads SGHVS; CDR2 reads FNYEAQ. Trimming cost V 5 bases and J 5 bases, with 10 bases left between them. The CDR3 is 13 amino acids. CDR3 sequence reads: CASSLTPNNEQFF. CDR3 sequence (DNA): TGTGCCAGCAGCCTAACCCCTAACAATGAGCAGTTCTTC.

Here the CDR3 reads CASHQGAGGYTF. In nucleotides, the CDR3 is TGTGCCAGTCACCAGGGGGCGGGGGGCTACACCTTC. V is TRBV19 and J is TRBJ1-2; 8 nucleotides align to TRBD1. J was trimmed by 8 bases and V by 8 bases; bases with no gene match: 7. CDR3 length: 12 residues. Germline CDR1 is LNHDA and CDR2 is SQIVND (reference sequence).

The chain couples TRBV2 to TRBJ2-7; D not certain. The V and J ends lost 2 bases and 11 bases respectively, with 13 bases between them. The CDR3 has 12 residues. Germline V gene lookup returns CDR1 SNHLY and CDR2 FYNNEI. The CDR3 DNA reads TGTGCCAGCAGTGAAATATACGGTTTGGAGTACTTC. The encoded protein is CASSEIYGLEYF.

The chain couples TRBV11-3 to TRBJ2-5, with D maybe TRBD2 (6 bases). V was clipped by 5 bases and J by 4 bases, with 14 bases between them. The germline gives CDR1 SGHNT, CDR2 YENEEA. This CDR3 region has 14 residues. In DNA, the CDR3 is TGTGCCAGCAGCCAGACTAGTCCCACAGAGACCCAGTACTTC. Protein sequence: CASSQTSPTETQYF.

The chain couples TRBV15 to TRBJ2-3, with TRBD2 matching over 13 bases. Trimming cost V 4 bases and J 5 bases; bases outside gene matches: 6. Germline assignment: CDR1 LNHNV and CDR2 YYDKDF (reference sequence). This CDR3 is built from 16 residues. CDR3 sequence reads: CATSTLAGGPGDTQYF. CDR3 nucleotides: TGTGCCACCAGCACACTAGCGGGAGGGCCAGGAGATACGCAGTATTTT.

The rearrangement links TRBV6-4 to TRBJ2-1; 9 bases map to TRBD2. V lost 6 bases, J lost 10 bases, and 10 bases stayed unmatched. Germline V lookup: CDR1 MRHNA, CDR2 SNTAGT. The CDR3 length is 14 residues. The CDR3 here is CASSHTGTSIEQFF. The CDR3 nucleotides are TGTGCCAGCAGCCATACTGGGACTAGCATCGAGCAGTTCTTC.

Regarding this clone: Other DNA sequences from this sample encode an identical CDR3 as well. The chain links TRBV6-5 to TRBJ1-5, with D hard to call. There are 13 residues in the CDR3. The germline V gene has CDR1 MNHEY and CDR2 SVGAGI. Between the trimmed V and J ends, which lost 0 bases and 5 bases, there was a span of 5 bases. The CDR3 protein is CASSYSGDQPQHF. The CDR3, as DNA: TGTGCCAGCAGTTACTCAGGAGATCAGCCCCAGCATTTT.

The chain has TRBV4-1 and TRBJ2-7; D unresolved. Trimming removed 0 bases at V and 3 bases at J, with 9 bases between. CDR1 and CDR2 (germline): MGHRA, YSYEKL. The CDR3 covers 14 residues. CDR3: CASSQDSTVYEQYF. For the CDR3, the DNA is TGCGCCAGCAGCCAAGATTCCACAGTCTACGAGCAGTACTTC.

This chain joins TRBV6-5 and TRBJ1-1; maybe TRBD1 (5 bases). V lost 3 bases and J 11 bases, leaving 19 bases between the germline ends. The CDR3 covers 14 residues. Germline lookup yields CDR1 MNHEY and CDR2 SVGAGI. The CDR3 sequence: CASSYFSGARAAFF. The CDR3 DNA is TGTGCCAGCAGTTATTTTAGTGGGGCCAGAGCGGCTTTCTTT.

The table lists this clone with a few counts. V gene TRBV28 combines with J gene TRBJ2-1; 12 positions match TRBD2. Germline CDR1 MDHEN, CDR2 SYDVKM. Losses at the gene ends were 2 bases for V and 6 bases for J; bases not matched to a gene: 5. The CDR3 contains 16 residues. CDR3 in DNA: TGTGCCAGCAGTTTACTCGGACTAGCGGGGAGCAATGAGCAGTTCTTC. Translating gives CASSLLGLAGSNEQFF.